This T cell receptor beta chain was observed in a study of blood T cell repertoires in COVID-19. For the study at large: Samples taken during acute and convalescent COVID-19 were collected in the United States, Italy and Spain.

This clone has only a few counts. It was during active infection that Seattle patients were enrolled and then longitudinally followed. The repertoire was sequenced with immunoSEQ multiplex PCR; TCRdb's copy has only in-frame clones and lacks some. The sample lists 180,000 or so clones; approximately 81% were seen once. V dropped 3 bases and J dropped 3; count of bases not matched to a gene: 6. Looked up from germline, CDR1 is SGHRS and CDR2 is YFSETQ. The CDR3 runs to 15 residues. This chain joins TRBV5-1 and TRBJ1-1, with TRBD1 identical over 9 bases. Sequences were obtained from peripheral blood. The TCR sequence derives from a woman between 65 and 79 years old with COVID-19, enrolled during active disease. The CDR3 bases are TGCGCCAGCAGCTCGACAGGGGGAGGGTACACTGAAGCTTTCTTT. Protein product: CASSSTGGGYTEAFF.